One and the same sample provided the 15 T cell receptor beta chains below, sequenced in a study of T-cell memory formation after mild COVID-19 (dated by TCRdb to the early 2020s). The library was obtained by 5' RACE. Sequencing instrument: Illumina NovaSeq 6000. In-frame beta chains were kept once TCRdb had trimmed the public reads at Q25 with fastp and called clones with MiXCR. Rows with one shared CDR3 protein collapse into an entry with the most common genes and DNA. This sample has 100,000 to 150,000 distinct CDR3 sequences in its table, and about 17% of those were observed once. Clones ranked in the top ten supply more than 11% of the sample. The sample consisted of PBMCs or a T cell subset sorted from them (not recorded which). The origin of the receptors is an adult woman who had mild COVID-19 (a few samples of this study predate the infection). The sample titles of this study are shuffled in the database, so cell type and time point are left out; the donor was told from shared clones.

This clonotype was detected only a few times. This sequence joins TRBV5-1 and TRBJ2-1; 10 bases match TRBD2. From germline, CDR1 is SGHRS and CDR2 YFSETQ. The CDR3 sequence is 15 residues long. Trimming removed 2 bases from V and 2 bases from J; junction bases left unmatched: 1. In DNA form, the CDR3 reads TGCGCCAGCAGCTTACTAGCGGGGACCTACAATGAGCAGTTCTTC. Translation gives CASSLLAGTYNEQFF. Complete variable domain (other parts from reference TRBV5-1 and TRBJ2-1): KAGVTQTPRYLIKTRGQQVTLSCSPISGHRSVSWYQQTPGQGLQFLFEYFSETQRNKGNFPGRFSGRQFSNSRSEMNVSTLELGDSALYLCASSLLAGTYNEQFFGPGTRLTVL.

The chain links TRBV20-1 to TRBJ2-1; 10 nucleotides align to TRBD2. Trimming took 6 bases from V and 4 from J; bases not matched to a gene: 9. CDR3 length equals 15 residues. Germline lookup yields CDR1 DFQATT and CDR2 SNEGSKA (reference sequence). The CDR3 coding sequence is TGCAGTGCCAGTGGGACTAGCGCACTATACAATGAGCAGTTCTTC. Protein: CSASGTSALYNEQFF.

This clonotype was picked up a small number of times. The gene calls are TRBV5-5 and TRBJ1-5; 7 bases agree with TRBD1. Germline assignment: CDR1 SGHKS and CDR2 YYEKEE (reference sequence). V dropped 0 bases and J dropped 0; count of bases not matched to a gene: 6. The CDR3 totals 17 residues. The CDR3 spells CASSLEQGRLSNQPQHF. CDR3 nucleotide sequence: TGTGCCAGCAGCTTGGAACAGGGGAGGCTTAGCAATCAGCCCCAGCATTTT. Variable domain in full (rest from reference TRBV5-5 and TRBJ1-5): DAGVTQSPTHLIKTRGQQVTLRCSPISGHKSVSWYQQVLGQGPQFIFQYYEKEERGRGNFPDRFSARQFPNYSSELNVNALLLGDSALYLCASSLEQGRLSNQPQHFGDGTRLSIL.

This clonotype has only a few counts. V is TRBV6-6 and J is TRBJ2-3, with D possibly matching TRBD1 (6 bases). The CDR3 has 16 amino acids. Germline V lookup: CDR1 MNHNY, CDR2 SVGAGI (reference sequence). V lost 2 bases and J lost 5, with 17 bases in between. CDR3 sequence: CASSYGTLIAEDTQYF. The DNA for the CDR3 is TGTGCCAGCAGTTACGGGACACTTATTGCGGAAGATACGCAGTATTTT.

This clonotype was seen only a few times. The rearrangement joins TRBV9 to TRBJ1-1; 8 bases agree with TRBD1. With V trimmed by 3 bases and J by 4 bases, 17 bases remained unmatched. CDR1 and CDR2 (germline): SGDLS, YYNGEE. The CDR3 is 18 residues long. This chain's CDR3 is CASSGPNPTGDVGTEAFF. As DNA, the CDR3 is TGTGCCAGCAGCGGTCCCAACCCGACAGGGGATGTGGGCACTGAAGCTTTCTTT.

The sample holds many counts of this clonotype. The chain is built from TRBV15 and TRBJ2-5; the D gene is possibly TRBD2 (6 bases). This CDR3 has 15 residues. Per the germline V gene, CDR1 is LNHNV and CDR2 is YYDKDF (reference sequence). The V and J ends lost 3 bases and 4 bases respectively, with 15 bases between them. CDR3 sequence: CATSSGFGTGETQYF. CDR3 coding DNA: TGTGCCACCAGCAGCGGCTTCGGGACTGGAGAGACCCAGTACTTC. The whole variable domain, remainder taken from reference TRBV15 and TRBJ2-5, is DAMVIQNPRYQVTQFGKPVTLSCSQTLNHNVMYWYQQKSSQAPKLLFHYYDKDFNNEADTPDNFQSRRPNTSFCFLDIRSPGLGDTAMYLCATSSGFGTGETQYFGPGTRLLVL.

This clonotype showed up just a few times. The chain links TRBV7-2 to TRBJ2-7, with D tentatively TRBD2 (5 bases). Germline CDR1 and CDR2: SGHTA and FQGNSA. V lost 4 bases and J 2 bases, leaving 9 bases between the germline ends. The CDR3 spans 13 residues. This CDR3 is CASSWSGPYEQYF. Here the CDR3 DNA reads TGTGCCAGCAGCTGGAGCGGCCCCTACGAGCAGTACTTC.

The CDR3 protein is CASSIIVGTHNSPLHF. DNA for the CDR3: TGTGCCAGTAGTATTATCGTCGGGACACATAATTCACCCCTCCACTTT. This chain joins TRBV19 and TRBJ1-6, with TRBD1 as a possible D gene (6 bases). Germline CDR1 reads LNHDA; CDR2 reads SQIVND (reference sequence). The CDR3 spans 16 residues. Deletions cut 3 bases from V and 5 bases from J, with 14 bases between.

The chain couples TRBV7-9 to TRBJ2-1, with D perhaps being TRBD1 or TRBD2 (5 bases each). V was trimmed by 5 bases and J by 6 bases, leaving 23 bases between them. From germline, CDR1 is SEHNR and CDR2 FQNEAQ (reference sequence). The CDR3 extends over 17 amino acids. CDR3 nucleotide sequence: TGTGCCAGCAGCCCATATAGACAGATTCTTGGGGGCAATGAGCAGTTCTTC. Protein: CASSPYRQILGGNEQFF.

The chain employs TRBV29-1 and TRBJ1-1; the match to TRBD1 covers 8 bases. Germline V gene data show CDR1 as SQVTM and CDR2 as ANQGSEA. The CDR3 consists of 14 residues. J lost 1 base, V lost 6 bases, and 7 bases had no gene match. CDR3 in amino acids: CSVSGQGWNTEAFF. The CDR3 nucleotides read TGCAGCGTCTCAGGACAGGGTTGGAACACTGAAGCTTTCTTT.

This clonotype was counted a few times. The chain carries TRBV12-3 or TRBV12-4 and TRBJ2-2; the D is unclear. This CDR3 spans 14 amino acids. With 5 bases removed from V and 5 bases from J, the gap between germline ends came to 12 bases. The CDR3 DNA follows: TGTGCCAGCAGTAAAAAAGCGAGGACCGGGGAGCTGTTTTTT. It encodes CASSKKARTGELFF.

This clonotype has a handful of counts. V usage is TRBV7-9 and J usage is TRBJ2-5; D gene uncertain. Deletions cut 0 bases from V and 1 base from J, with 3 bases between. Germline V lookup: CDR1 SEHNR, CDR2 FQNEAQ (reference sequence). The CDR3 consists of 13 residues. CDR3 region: CASSLATQETQYF. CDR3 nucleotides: TGTGCCAGCAGCTTAGCGACCCAAGAGACCCAGTACTTC.

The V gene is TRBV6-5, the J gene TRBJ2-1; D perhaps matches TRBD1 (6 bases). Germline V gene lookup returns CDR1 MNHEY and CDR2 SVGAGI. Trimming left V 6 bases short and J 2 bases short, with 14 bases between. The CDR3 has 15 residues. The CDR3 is CASRSRDTAYNEQFF. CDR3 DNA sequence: TGTGCCAGCAGATCGAGGGACACTGCCTACAATGAGCAGTTCTTC.

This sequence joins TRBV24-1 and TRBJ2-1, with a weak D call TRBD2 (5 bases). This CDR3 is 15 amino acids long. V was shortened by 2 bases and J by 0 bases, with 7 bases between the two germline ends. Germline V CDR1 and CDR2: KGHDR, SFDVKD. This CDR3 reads CATSDWAGSYNEQFF. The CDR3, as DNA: TGTGCCACCAGTGATTGGGCGGGCTCCTACAATGAGCAGTTCTTC.

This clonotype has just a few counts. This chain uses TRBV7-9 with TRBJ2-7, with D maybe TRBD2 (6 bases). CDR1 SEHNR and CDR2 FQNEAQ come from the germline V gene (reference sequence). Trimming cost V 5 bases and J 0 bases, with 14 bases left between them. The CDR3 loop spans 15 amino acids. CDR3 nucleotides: TGTGCCAGCAGCCGGGAGCAGATTAGCTCCTACGAGCAGTACTTC. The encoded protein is CASSREQISSYEQYF.